Listed here are 7 T cell receptor beta chains from one sample, sequenced in a study of T cell responses to AZD1222 COVID-19 vaccine. Method: immunoSEQ multiplex PCR; TCRdb's copy keeps in-frame clones and lacks some. Seen here are about 100,000 clones, around nine tenths observed once, and the top ten hold 1% to 1.5%. The sample consisted of peripheral blood, taken on day 0 of AZD1222 vaccination. These receptor sequences come from an adult in good health.

The V and J genes are TRBV29-1 and TRBJ2-6; D gene unclear. V was trimmed by 7 bases and J by 0 bases, leaving 7 bases between them. The CDR3 runs to 13 residues. Germline V CDR1 and CDR2: SQVTM, ANQGSEA. In DNA form, the CDR3 reads TGCAGCGCCACCGACTCTGGGGCCAACGTCCTGACTTTC. This gives the protein CSATDSGANVLTF.

This clone was seen only once. The V call is TRBV10-3, the J call TRBJ2-1; D call uncertain. The germline gives CDR1 ENHRY, CDR2 SYGVKD. V lost 4 bases and J lost 9, with 16 bases in between. The CDR3 runs to 14 residues. The DNA for the CDR3 is TGTGCCATCAGTGGCCCCGATCGGCTAACTGAGCAGTTCTTC. Translated, it gives CAISGPDRLTEQFF.

The CDR3 sequence is CASSLGVLAGNEQFF. The CDR3 nucleotides read TGTGCCAGCAGCTTAGGGGTCCTAGCAGGCAATGAGCAGTTCTTC. The rearrangement joins TRBV7-2 to TRBJ2-1; D perhaps matches TRBD2 (5 bases). Germline V gives CDR1 SGHTA, CDR2 FQGNSA. The CDR3 has 15 amino acids. V was clipped by 1 base and J by 6 bases, with 13 bases between them.

This chain uses TRBV9 with TRBJ1-1, with TRBD1 matching over 7 bases. The germline CDR1 and CDR2 sequences are SGDLS and YYNGEE. The CDR3 is 14 residues long. Trimming took 3 bases from V and 3 from J; bases not matched to a gene: 5. The CDR3 loop reads CASSALQGYTEAFF. Here the CDR3 DNA reads TGTGCCAGCAGCGCCCTACAGGGGTACACTGAAGCTTTCTTT.

This chain uses TRBV10-3 with TRBJ2-1; either TRBD1 or TRBD2 may supply D (5 bases each). The CDR3 totals 12 residues. The V end lost 10 bases, the J end lost 3 bases, and 10 bases lay between the germline ends. CDR1 is ENHRY, CDR2 SYGVKD, per germline. The CDR3 loop is CATGDGYNEQFF. CDR3 bases: TGTGCCACTGGGGACGGCTACAATGAGCAGTTCTTC.

The V call is TRBV6-5, the J call TRBJ1-2, with TRBD1 as a possible D gene (5 bases). In germline, CDR1 is MNHEY, CDR2 SVGAGI. There are 15 residues in the CDR3. Trimming left V 0 bases short and J 3 bases short, with 11 bases between. The CDR3 here is CASSYSTVYDYGYTF. The CDR3, as DNA: TGTGCCAGCAGTTACTCGACAGTCTACGACTATGGCTACACCTTC.

Note on this clone: The junction differs from germline at one of its ends, possibly a read error. J is TRBJ1-1 and V is TRBV2, with TRBD1 identical over 8 bases. The germline V gene has CDR1 SNHLY and CDR2 FYNNEI. The CDR3 sequence is 12 residues long. The CDR3 DNA reads as TGTGCCAGCAGAGAAGACAGGGGCGGGACTTTCTTT. Protein: CASREDRGGTFF.